The 8 T cell receptor beta chains listed next were all sequenced from one sample in a study of graft-versus-host responses after intestinal transplantation. Their antigens remain unidentified. The data were produced by immunoSEQ multiplex PCR, yet TCRdb's version contains in-frame clones alone and is incomplete. The sample has roughly 100,000 clones; 80% to 95% are singletons. The sequencing used unstimulated CD8+ T cells sorted from spleen or lymph node cells, collected before intestinal transplant. These receptors were obtained from a human donor who received an intestinal transplant.

The chain combines TRBV27 with TRBJ2-7; D is perhaps TRBD1 or TRBD2 (6 bases each). Trimming removed 3 bases at V and 3 bases at J, with 15 bases between. Germline loops: CDR1 MNHEY, CDR2 SMNVEV (reference sequence). This CDR3 region has 15 residues. CDR3 amino acids: CASSFSGAGFYEQYF. In DNA, the CDR3 is TGTGCCAGCAGTTTCTCGGGGGCCGGCTTCTACGAGCAGTACTTC.

The chain is built from TRBV27 and TRBJ2-5; no clear D. Germline CDR1 and CDR2: MNHEY and SMNVEV (reference sequence). The CDR3 consists of 12 residues. V lost 5 bases to trimming and J lost 4 bases, with 8 bases between them. The CDR3 nucleotides are TGTGCCAGCAGTAAATATGGAGAGACCCAGTACTTC. Its protein is CASSKYGETQYF.

The chain has TRBV19 and TRBJ1-2, with unresolved D. From germline, CDR1 is LNHDA and CDR2 SQIVND (reference sequence). Trimming shortened V by 2 bases and J by 6 bases, and 22 bases separated the two germline ends. The CDR3 is 17 residues long. In nucleotides, the CDR3 is TGTGCCAGTAGTATAACGGTTCCACCGGGGATCAGAGATGGCTACACCTTC. This sequence encodes CASSITVPPGIRDGYTF.

The rearrangement joins TRBV7-9 to TRBJ1-4; 9 bases agree with TRBD1. Trimming removed 0 bases from V and 10 bases from J; junction bases left unmatched: 6. Looked up from germline, CDR1 is SEHNR and CDR2 is FQNEAQ (reference sequence). The CDR3 loop spans 15 amino acids. The CDR3 spells CASSLAGQGVGKLFF. In DNA form, the CDR3 reads TGTGCCAGCAGCTTAGCGGGACAGGGAGTAGGAAAACTGTTTTTT. The full variable domain, completed using reference TRBV7-9 and TRBJ1-4, is DTGVSQNPRHKITKRGQNVTFRCDPISEHNRLYWYRQTLGQGPEFLTYFQNEAQLEKSRLLSDRFSAERPKGSFSTLEIQRTEQGDSAMYLCASSLAGQGVGKLFFGSGTQLSVL.

The chain employs TRBV30 and TRBJ2-3; 8 bases fit TRBD2. The CDR3 has 15 residues. The V segment lost 1 base and the J segment 1 base; nucleotides outside the gene matches: 4. The germline V gene has CDR1 GTSNPN and CDR2 SVGIG (reference sequence). The CDR3 coding sequence is TGTGCCTGGAGTGATAGCGGGGACGGCACAGATACGCAGTATTTT. Its protein is CAWSDSGDGTDTQYF. Looking up the rest from reference TRBV30 and TRBJ2-3 gives the full variable domain: SQTIHQWPATLVQPVGSPLSLECTVEGTSNPNLYWYRQAAGRGLQLLFYSVGIGQISSEVPQNLSASRPQDRQFILSSKKLLLSDSGFYLCAWSDSGDGTDTQYFGPGTRLTVL.

The genes are TRBV13 and TRBJ2-7, with 13 nucleotides matching TRBD2. Trimming removed 5 bases from V and 0 bases from J; junction bases left unmatched: 7. The germline V gene has CDR1 PRHDT and CDR2 FYEKMQ (reference sequence). The CDR3 is made up of 17 amino acids. CDR3 region: CASSRTSGGRSSYEQYF. DNA of the CDR3: TGTGCCAGCAGCAGGACTAGCGGGGGCCGTAGCTCCTACGAGCAGTACTTC.

The chain uses TRBV28 and TRBJ1-2; the match to TRBD1 covers 9 bases. CDR3 length equals 17 residues. CDR1 is MDHEN and CDR2 is SYDVKM in the germline V gene. Germline trimming cut 6 bases from V and 5 bases from J; bases unmatched to any gene: 16. As DNA, the CDR3 is TGTGCCAGCAGCAACACCGACAGGGGGGTTCGTCGGTATGGCTACACCTTC. Residues: CASSNTDRGVRRYGYTF.

The chain carries TRBV7-6 and TRBJ2-6; D is unresolved. The V gene's germline CDR1 is SGHVS and CDR2 FNYEAQ. V lost 1 base to trimming and J lost 2 bases, with 3 bases between them. There are 14 residues in the CDR3. CDR3 DNA: TGTGCCAGCAGCTTAGGGCCTGGGGCCAACGTCCTGACTTTC. It encodes CASSLGPGANVLTF. Variable domain in full (rest from reference TRBV7-6 and TRBJ2-6): GAGVSQSPRYKVTKRGQDVALRCDPISGHVSLYWYRQALGQGPEFLTYFNYEAQQDKSGLPNDRFSAERPEGSISTLTIQRTEQRDSAMYRCASSLGPGANVLTFGAGSRLTVL.